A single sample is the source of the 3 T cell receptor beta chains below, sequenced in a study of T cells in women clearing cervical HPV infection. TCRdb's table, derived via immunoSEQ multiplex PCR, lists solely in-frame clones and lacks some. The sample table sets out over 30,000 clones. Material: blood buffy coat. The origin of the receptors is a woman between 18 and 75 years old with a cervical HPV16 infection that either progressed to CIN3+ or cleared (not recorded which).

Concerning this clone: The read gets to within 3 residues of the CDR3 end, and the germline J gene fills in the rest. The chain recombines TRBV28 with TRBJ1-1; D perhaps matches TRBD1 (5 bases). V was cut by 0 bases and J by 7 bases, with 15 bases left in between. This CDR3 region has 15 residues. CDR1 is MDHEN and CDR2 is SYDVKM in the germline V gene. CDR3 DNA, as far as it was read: TGTGCCAGCAGTTTATGGACGGCGGGGCAGGATGAA. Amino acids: CASSLWTAGQDE. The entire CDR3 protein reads CASSLWTAGQDEAFF.

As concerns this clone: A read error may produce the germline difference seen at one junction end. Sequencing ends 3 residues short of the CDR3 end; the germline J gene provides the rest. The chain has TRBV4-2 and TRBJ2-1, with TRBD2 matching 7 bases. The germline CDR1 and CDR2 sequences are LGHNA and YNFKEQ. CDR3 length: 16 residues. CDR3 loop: CASSQGLVGAGNEQFF. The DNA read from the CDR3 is TGCGCCAGCAGCCAAGGCTTGGTGGGAGCGGGAAATGAG.

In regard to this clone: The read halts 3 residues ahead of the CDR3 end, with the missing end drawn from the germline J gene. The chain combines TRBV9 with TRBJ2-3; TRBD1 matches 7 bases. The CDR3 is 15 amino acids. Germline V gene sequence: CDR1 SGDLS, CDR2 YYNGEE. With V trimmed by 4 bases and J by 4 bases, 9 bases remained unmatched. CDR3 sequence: CASSPRQGSPDTQYF. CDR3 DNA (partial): TGTGCCAGCAGCCCCCGACAGGGCTCCCCAGATACG.